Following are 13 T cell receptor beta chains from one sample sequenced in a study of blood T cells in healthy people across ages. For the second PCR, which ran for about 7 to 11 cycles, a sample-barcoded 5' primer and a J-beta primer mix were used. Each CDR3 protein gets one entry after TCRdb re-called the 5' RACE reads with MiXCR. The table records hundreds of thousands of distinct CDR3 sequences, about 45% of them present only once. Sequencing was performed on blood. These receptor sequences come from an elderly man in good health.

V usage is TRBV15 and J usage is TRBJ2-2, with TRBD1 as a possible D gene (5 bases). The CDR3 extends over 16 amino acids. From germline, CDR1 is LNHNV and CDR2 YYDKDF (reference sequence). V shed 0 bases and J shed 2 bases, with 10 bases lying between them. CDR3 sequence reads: CATSRDSRANTGELFF. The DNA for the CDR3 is TGTGCCACCAGCAGAGATTCCAGGGCTAACACCGGGGAGCTGTTTTTT.

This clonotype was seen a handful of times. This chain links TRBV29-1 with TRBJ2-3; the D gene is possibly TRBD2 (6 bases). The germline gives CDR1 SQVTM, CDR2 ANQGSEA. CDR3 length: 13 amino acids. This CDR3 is CSGGQGFQDTQYF. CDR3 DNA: TGCAGTGGAGGGCAGGGCTTTCAAGATACGCAGTATTTT.

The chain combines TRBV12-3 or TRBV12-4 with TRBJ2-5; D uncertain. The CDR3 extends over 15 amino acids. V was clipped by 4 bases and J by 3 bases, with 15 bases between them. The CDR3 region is CASSWILREKETQYF. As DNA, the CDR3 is TGTGCCAGCAGTTGGATCCTTAGGGAAAAAGAGACCCAGTACTTC.

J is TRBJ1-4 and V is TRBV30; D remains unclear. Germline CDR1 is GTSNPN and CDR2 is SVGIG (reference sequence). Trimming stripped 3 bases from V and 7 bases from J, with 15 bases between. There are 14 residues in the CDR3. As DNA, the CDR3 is TGTGCCTGGAGCCGGGCTCCGTTCGGTGAAAAACTGTTTTTT. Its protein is CAWSRAPFGEKLFF.

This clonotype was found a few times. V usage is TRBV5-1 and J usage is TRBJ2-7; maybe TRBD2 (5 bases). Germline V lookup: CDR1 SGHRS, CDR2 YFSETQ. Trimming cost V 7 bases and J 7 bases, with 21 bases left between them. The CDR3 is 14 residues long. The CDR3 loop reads CASGGGSAYNEQYF. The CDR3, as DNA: TGCGCCAGCGGCGGCGGGTCAGCCTACAATGAGCAGTACTTC.

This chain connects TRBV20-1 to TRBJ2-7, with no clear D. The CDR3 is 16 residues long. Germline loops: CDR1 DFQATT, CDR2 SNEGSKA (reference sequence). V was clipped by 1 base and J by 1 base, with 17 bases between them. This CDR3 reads CSARVKVAGLSYEQYF. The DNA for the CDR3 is TGCAGTGCTAGAGTAAAAGTAGCTGGTCTGTCCTACGAGCAGTACTTC.

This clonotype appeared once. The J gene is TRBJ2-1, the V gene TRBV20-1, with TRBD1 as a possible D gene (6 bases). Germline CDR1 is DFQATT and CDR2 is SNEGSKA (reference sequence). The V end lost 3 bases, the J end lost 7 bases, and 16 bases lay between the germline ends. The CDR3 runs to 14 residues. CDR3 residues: CSASRGSGQNEQFF. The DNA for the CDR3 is TGCAGTGCTAGTCGGGGCAGCGGACAGAATGAGCAGTTCTTC.

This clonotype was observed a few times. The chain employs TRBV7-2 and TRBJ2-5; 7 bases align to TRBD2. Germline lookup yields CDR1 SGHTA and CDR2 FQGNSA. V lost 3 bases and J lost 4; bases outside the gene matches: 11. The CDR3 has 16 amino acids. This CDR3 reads CASSFIGTIGAETQYF. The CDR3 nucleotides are TGTGCCAGCAGCTTTATTGGGACTATTGGGGCAGAGACCCAGTACTTC.

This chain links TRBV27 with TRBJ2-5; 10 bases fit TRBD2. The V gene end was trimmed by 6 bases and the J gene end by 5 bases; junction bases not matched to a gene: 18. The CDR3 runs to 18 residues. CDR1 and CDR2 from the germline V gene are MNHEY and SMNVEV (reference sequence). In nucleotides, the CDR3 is TGTGCCAGCAGCCCACTACGGAGGCTAGCGGGAGAGTGGGAGACCCAGTACTTC. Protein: CASSPLRRLAGEWETQYF.

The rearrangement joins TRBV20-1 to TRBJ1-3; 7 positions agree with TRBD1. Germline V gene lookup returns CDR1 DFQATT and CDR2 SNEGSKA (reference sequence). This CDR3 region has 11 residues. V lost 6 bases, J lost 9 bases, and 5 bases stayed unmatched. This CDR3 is CSADRETTIYF. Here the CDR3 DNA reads TGCAGTGCCGACAGGGAAACCACCATATATTTT.

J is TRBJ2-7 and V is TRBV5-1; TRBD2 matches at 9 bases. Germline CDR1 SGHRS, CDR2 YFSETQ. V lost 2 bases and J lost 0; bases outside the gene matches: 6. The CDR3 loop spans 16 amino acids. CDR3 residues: CASSLWTSESSYEQYF. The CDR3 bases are TGCGCCAGCAGCTTATGGACTAGCGAAAGCTCCTACGAGCAGTACTTC.

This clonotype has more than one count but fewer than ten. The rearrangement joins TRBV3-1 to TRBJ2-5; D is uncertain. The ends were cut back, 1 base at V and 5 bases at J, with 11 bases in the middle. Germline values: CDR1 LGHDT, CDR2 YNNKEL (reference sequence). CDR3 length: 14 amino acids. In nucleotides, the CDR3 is TGTGCCAGCAGCCAAGCTGGGTTAGGGGAGACCCAGTACTTC. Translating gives CASSQAGLGETQYF.

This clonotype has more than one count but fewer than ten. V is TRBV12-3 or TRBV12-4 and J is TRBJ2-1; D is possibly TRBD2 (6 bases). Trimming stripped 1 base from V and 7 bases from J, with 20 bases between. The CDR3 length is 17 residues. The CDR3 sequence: CASSLGTFGGSENEQFF. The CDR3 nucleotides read TGTGCCAGCAGTTTAGGGACCTTTGGAGGGAGCGAAAATGAGCAGTTCTTC.